These T cell receptor beta chains were read from a single sample in a study of cytomegalovirus exposure and HLA in healthy donors. Here immunoSEQ multiplex PCR was the method, and the copy in TCRdb shows in-frame clones only, minus some. The table has about 140,000 clones, about 80% seen once. The sequenced sample was PBMCs. The receptors here all came from a middle-aged woman in good health and CMV-seronegative. Both conserved end residues are part of each CDR3. Each record gives: J gene, V gene, clone size, D gene, CDR3 DNA, CDR3 protein. The D gene is left open where the match is weak. Part of the rows lack a size; the others show once, few, many or a class for expanded clones.

J: TRBJ2-5
V: TRBV6-1
size: NA
D: TRBD1
DNA: TGTGCCAGCACCGGGACAGTCTGGGAGACCCAGTACTTC
CDR3: CASTGTVWETQYF

J: TRBJ1-2
V: TRBV6-5
size: NA
D: NA
DNA: TGTGCCAGCAGTTACTCGTTAGGGGCGGAACACTATGGCTACACCTTC
CDR3: CASSYSLGAEHYGYTF

J: TRBJ1-1
V: TRBV15
size: NA
D: TRBD1
DNA: TGTGCCACCAGCAGAGACCCAGGGGGCTACACTGAAGCTTTCTTT
CDR3: CATSRDPGGYTEAFF

J: TRBJ2-3
V: TRBV7-8
size: once
D: TRBD2
DNA: TGTGCCAGCAGCTCGGGACTAGCGGGAGATACGCAGTATTTT
CDR3: CASSSGLAGDTQYF

J: TRBJ2-1
V: TRBV4-3
size: NA
D: TRBD1
DNA: TGCGCCAGCAGCCAAGTAATGACAGGGGTGAATGAGCAGTTCTTC
CDR3: CASSQVMTGVNEQFF

J: TRBJ1-1
V: TRBV4-1
size: NA
D: NA
DNA: TGCGCCAGCAGCCAAGATCGGGTCCGGCTTGAAGCTTTCTTT
CDR3: CASSQDRVRLEAFF

J: TRBJ2-5
V: TRBV5-6
size: NA
D: NA
DNA: TGTGCCAGCAGCTGGGGGACTTCCCAAGAGACCCAGTACTTC
CDR3: CASSWGTSQETQYF

J: TRBJ2-1
V: TRBV18
size: NA
D: NA
DNA: TGTGCCAGCTCACCGCCTAGCGTATACAATGAGCAGTTCTTC
CDR3: CASSPPSVYNEQFF

J: TRBJ2-3
V: TRBV14
size: few
D: NA
DNA: TGTGCCAGCAGCCCCGGACTAATCGATTCGGGTACGCAGTATTTT
CDR3: CASSPGLIDSGTQYF

J: TRBJ2-6
V: TRBV27
size: NA
D: NA
DNA: TGTGCCAGCAGTTTACAGGGGACCTCTGGGGCCAACGTCCTGACTTTC
CDR3: CASSLQGTSGANVLTF

J: TRBJ2-4
V: TRBV4-3
size: once
D: TRBD1
DNA: TGCGCCAGCAGCCAAGATACGTCTAGGTGGGACAGGGGGCGAATAGCCAAAAACATTCAGTACTTC
CDR3: CASSQDTSRWDRGRIAKNIQYF

J: TRBJ2-7
V: TRBV28
size: NA
D: NA
DNA: TGTGCCAGCACCCCTCCGGGGAAGGGGGGGGGCTACGAGCAGTACTTC
CDR3: CASTPPGKGGGYEQYF

J: TRBJ1-3
V: TRBV6-6
size: NA
D: TRBD1
DNA: TGTGCCAGCACTCAGGGGGCGAACGGAAACACCATATATTTT
CDR3: CASTQGANGNTIYF

J: TRBJ1-1
V: TRBV2
size: once
D: NA
DNA: TGTGCCAGCAGTGAGACCCGGACAGCGAACACTGAAGCTTTCTTT
CDR3: CASSETRTANTEAFF

J: TRBJ1-3
V: TRBV6-6
size: few
D: NA
DNA: TGTGCCAGCAGTTATACAGAATTTGGAAACACCATATATTTT
CDR3: CASSYTEFGNTIYF

J: TRBJ2-7
V: TRBV7-9
size: NA
D: TRBD2
DNA: TGTGCCAGCAGCCCGCCCTCCGCGGGAGCGTACTACTTC
CDR3: CASSPPSAGAYYF

J: TRBJ1-6
V: TRBV25-1
size: NA
D: NA
DNA: TGTGCCAGCGCGGCCGGGGGTAGTGCCTCACCCCTCCACTTT
CDR3: CASAAGGSASPLHF